The 24 T cell receptor beta chains given below trace back to one sample, sequenced in a study of OX40 agonist ivuxolimab in advanced cancers. Profiling relied on immunoSEQ multiplex PCR, and the TCRdb table lists in-frame clones only, not all of them. Of 35,000 to 40,000 clones in the sample, about 87% are singletons; the top ten hold more than 25%. Sequencing used CD4+ or CD8+ T cells sorted from blood, obtained in a trial of the OX40 agonist ivuxolimab. The receptors shown here come from an adult with an advanced solid tumor such as melanoma, head and neck, liver or kidney cancer.

V gene TRBV6-1 combines with J gene TRBJ2-3; D uncertain. The germline V and J ends were trimmed by 3 bases and 2 bases, with 9 bases remaining between them. The CDR3 is 14 amino acids. Germline CDR1 and CDR2: MNHNS and SASEGT. In DNA, the CDR3 is TGTGCCAGCAGTGATAGTCGTTACACAGATACGCAGTATTTT. Translation: CASSDSRYTDTQYF.

The rearrangement uses TRBV7-8 and TRBJ2-5, with D uncertain. CDR1 is SGHVS, CDR2 FQNEAQ, per germline. The CDR3 has 13 amino acids. Trimming left V 5 bases short and J 2 bases short, with 9 bases between. The CDR3 spells CASSPRSQETQYF. CDR3 nucleotide sequence: TGTGCCAGCAGCCCCAGGTCACAAGAGACCCAGTACTTC.

The rearrangement links TRBV7-9 to TRBJ1-1, with a possible D match to TRBD1 (6 bases). The CDR3 runs 14 residues. Germline V gene lookup returns CDR1 SEHNR and CDR2 FQNEAQ (reference sequence). Trimming took 7 bases from V and 2 from J, leaving 14 bases between them. CDR3 DNA sequence: TGTGCCAGCACGAGGACAGCCGAAAACACTGAAGCTTTCTTT. The encoded protein is CASTRTAENTEAFF.

The chain carries TRBV28 and TRBJ2-3; 7 nucleotides match TRBD2. The CDR3 extends over 15 amino acids. Germline V lookup: CDR1 MDHEN, CDR2 SYDVKM. Losses at the gene ends were 6 bases for V and 6 bases for J; bases not matched to a gene: 12. The CDR3 sequence is CASSSTSVGRDTQYF. DNA for the CDR3: TGTGCCAGCAGCTCCACTAGCGTGGGTCGGGATACGCAGTATTTT.

The chain combines TRBV28 with TRBJ1-2, with TRBD1 matching over 7 bases. The CDR3 totals 13 residues. Germline values: CDR1 MDHEN, CDR2 SYDVKM. Trimming took 5 bases from V and 4 from J; bases not matched to a gene: 4. The CDR3 DNA reads TGTGCCAGCAGTCCAGGGGACAGCTATGGCTACACCTTC. It yields the protein CASSPGDSYGYTF.

The genes are TRBV6-1 and TRBJ2-7; D might be TRBD1 (6 bases). V lost 1 base, J lost 3 bases, and 16 bases lay in between. This CDR3 comprises 16 residues. Germline V gene sequence: CDR1 MNHNS, CDR2 SASEGT. CDR3 in DNA: TGTGCCAGCAGTGAAGGGGGGCCTGGGCAGGGCTACGAGCAGTACTTC. Translating it yields CASSEGGPGQGYEQYF.

The rearrangement links TRBV5-1 to TRBJ1-6, with 10 bases matching TRBD1. J was trimmed by 8 bases and V by 4 bases; bases with no gene match: 6. Per germline, CDR1 SGHRS and CDR2 YFSETQ. The CDR3 is 15 amino acids. CDR3 in DNA: TGCGCCAGCAGCCAACGGACAGGGGGGGATTCACCCCTCCACTTT. Its protein is CASSQRTGGDSPLHF.

J is TRBJ2-1 and V is TRBV18; 11 bases line up with TRBD1. There are 16 residues in the CDR3. Germline CDR1 KGHSH, CDR2 LQKENI. V shed 5 bases, J shed 3 bases, and the junction held 6 bases outside the gene matches. The CDR3 region has the DNA TGTGCCAGCTCATTGTCCGGGACAGGGGGCTACAATGAGCAGTTCTTC. Its protein is CASSLSGTGGYNEQFF.

This rearrangement joins TRBV6-5 to TRBJ2-3; D is possibly TRBD1 (6 bases). Trimming removed 4 bases from V and 4 bases from J, with 12 bases in between. The CDR3 is 14 residues long. Germline V CDR1 and CDR2: MNHEY, SVGAGI. CDR3 amino acids: CASSFARGADTQYF. The DNA of the CDR3 is TGTGCCAGCAGTTTCGCCAGGGGTGCAGATACGCAGTATTTT.

The chain carries TRBV18 and TRBJ2-1; D possibly matches TRBD1 or TRBD2 (5 bases each). The V end was cut by 1 base, the J end by 4 bases, with 5 bases between. This CDR3 spans 13 amino acids. CDR1 is KGHSH and CDR2 is LQKENI in the germline V gene. The CDR3 sequence is CASSPRGYNEQFF. CDR3 nucleotide sequence: TGTGCCAGCTCACCACGGGGGTACAATGAGCAGTTCTTC.

This chain uses TRBV28 with TRBJ2-1; 9 nucleotides align to TRBD1. V dropped 6 bases and J dropped 5; count of bases not matched to a gene: 14. The CDR3 length is 17 residues. Germline V lookup: CDR1 MDHEN, CDR2 SYDVKM. The CDR3, as DNA: TGTGCCAGCAGAGACCCCCCCGGGACAGGGAGTCACAATGAGCAGTTCTTC. It codes for CASRDPPGTGSHNEQFF. Full variable domain (outside the CDR3, taken from reference TRBV28 and TRBJ2-1): DVKVTQSSRYLVKRTGEKVFLECVQDMDHENMFWYRQDPGLGLRLIYFSYDVKMKEKGDIPEGYSVSREKKERFSLILESASTNQTSMYLCASRDPPGTGSHNEQFFGPGTRLTVL.

J is TRBJ2-3 and V is TRBV14; TRBD2 agrees at 9 bases. V gave up 4 bases and J gave up 5 bases; unmatched junction bases: 19. Germline CDR1 is SGHDN and CDR2 is FVKESK. The CDR3 has 19 residues. The CDR3 here is CASSPRVGRAGGSIDTQYF. The CDR3 DNA follows: TGTGCCAGCAGCCCCCGCGTGGGGCGAGCGGGAGGAAGTATAGATACGCAGTATTTT.

The chain couples TRBV6-6 to TRBJ2-7; 8 bases line up with TRBD2. Per germline, CDR1 MNHNY and CDR2 SVGAGI (reference sequence). With 6 bases clipped from V and 0 bases from J, the junction kept 10 bases outside the gene matches. The CDR3 consists of 16 residues. The CDR3 nucleotides read TGTGCCAGCAGACCCTCGGGGGGGGCCTTCTCCTACGAGCAGTACTTC. Translated, it gives CASRPSGGAFSYEQYF.

V is TRBV11-2 and J is TRBJ2-1; D assignment may be TRBD1 or TRBD2 (5 bases each). The V end was cut by 2 bases, the J end by 10 bases, with 15 bases between. Germline V gene sequence: CDR1 SGHAT, CDR2 FQNNGV. This CDR3 contains 14 residues. The CDR3 DNA sequence: TGTGCCAGCAGCTTATCTCGGGGCAACTCGGAGCAGTTCTTC. It codes for CASSLSRGNSEQFF.

The J gene is TRBJ2-7, the V gene TRBV28; 7 bases map to TRBD1. J gave up 4 bases and V 7 bases, and 13 bases lay outside the gene matches. The CDR3 contains 15 residues. Per the germline V gene, CDR1 is MDHEN and CDR2 is SYDVKM. The DNA for the CDR3 is TGTGCCAGCATAAATTACGGGACAGTGGATTACGAGCAGTACTTC. This sequence encodes CASINYGTVDYEQYF.

This rearrangement joins TRBV9 to TRBJ2-3; unclear D gene. This CDR3 has 15 amino acids. The germline V and J ends were trimmed by 4 bases and 9 bases, with 21 bases remaining between them. Germline V gene sequence: CDR1 SGDLS, CDR2 YYNGEE. The CDR3 DNA reads as TGTGCCAGCAGCAACCGGGCCGGGCCGGGTGGGACGCAGTATTTT. Translation: CASSNRAGPGGTQYF.

The V gene is TRBV7-2, the J gene TRBJ2-2, with a weak D call TRBD2 (5 bases). CDR3 length equals 14 residues. The germline V gene has CDR1 SGHTA and CDR2 FQGNSA. V was cut by 5 bases and J by 1 base, with 8 bases left in between. The CDR3 DNA sequence: TGTGCCAGCAGCCAAGCGGTGAACACCGGGGAGCTGTTTTTT. Translation: CASSQAVNTGELFF.

A single count supports this clone. This chain links TRBV9 with TRBJ1-1; TRBD1 might be the D (6 bases). The germline gives CDR1 SGDLS, CDR2 YYNGEE. V was pared by 0 bases and J by 5 bases, with 11 bases between. The CDR3 covers 14 residues. CDR3: CASSVAEGVTEAFF. The CDR3 nucleotides are TGTGCCAGCAGCGTAGCGGAGGGGGTTACTGAAGCTTTCTTT.

The CDR3 nucleotides are TGTGCCAGCAGCCTCAGGACTAGCGGGGGGGCGAGCGGGGAGCTGTTTTTT. Amino acids: CASSLRTSGGASGELFF. The chain links TRBV5-4 to TRBJ2-2; 15 nucleotides match TRBD2. Germline V gene data show CDR1 as SGHNT and CDR2 as YYREEE (reference sequence). The CDR3 consists of 17 residues. V lost 4 bases to trimming and J lost 7 bases; unmatched junction nucleotides: 8.

The chain combines TRBV7-6 with TRBJ2-2, with 8 bases matching TRBD1. Germline loops: CDR1 SGHVS, CDR2 FNYEAQ. Trimming cost V 5 bases and J 0 bases; bases outside gene matches: 2. There are 15 residues in the CDR3. CDR3 sequence: CASSPGQANTGELFF. CDR3 sequence (DNA): TGTGCCAGCAGCCCGGGACAGGCGAACACCGGGGAGCTGTTTTTT.

V usage is TRBV5-4 and J usage is TRBJ2-2; D is possibly TRBD2 (6 bases). CDR1 and CDR2 (germline): SGHNT, YYREEE (reference sequence). The CDR3 loop spans 15 amino acids. V lost 0 bases and J lost 1, with 7 bases in between. DNA for the CDR3: TGTGCCAGCAGCTTGGACGGGGGGAACACCGGGGAGCTGTTTTTT. This sequence encodes CASSLDGGNTGELFF.

The gene calls are TRBV7-9 and TRBJ2-5; D is unclear. This CDR3 is built from 11 residues. In germline, CDR1 is SEHNR, CDR2 FQNEAQ (reference sequence). Trimming took 5 bases from V and 4 from J, leaving 5 bases between them. The CDR3 sequence is CASSPGETQYF. The CDR3, as DNA: TGTGCCAGCAGCCCTGGAGAGACCCAGTACTTC.

This chain connects TRBV11-2 to TRBJ2-6, with 8 bases identical to TRBD1. The CDR3 contains 18 residues. Germline assignment: CDR1 SGHAT and CDR2 FQNNGV. With 7 bases clipped from V and 1 base from J, the junction kept 12 bases outside the gene matches. The CDR3 is CASTRVTGVGSGANVLTF. CDR3 bases: TGTGCCAGCACTAGGGTGACAGGGGTCGGGTCTGGGGCCAACGTCCTGACTTTC.

The chain uses TRBV9 and TRBJ2-1, with 7 bases fitting TRBD2. Germline-derived CDR1 and CDR2 are SGDLS and YYNGEE. With 5 bases clipped from V and 10 bases from J, the junction kept 15 bases outside the gene matches. The CDR3 is made up of 15 amino acids. CDR3 nucleotides: TGTGCCAGCAGAGGGAGCGGGGCCGGATCCCTGGAGCAGTTCTTC. Its translation: CASRGSGAGSLEQFF.